Following are 13 T cell receptor beta chains from one sample sequenced in a study of shared clonotypes between healthy human individuals. Sequencing was performed with immunoSEQ multiplex PCR; in TCRdb, only in-frame clones are kept and a portion is missing. Here the sample spans 470,000 or so clones, about 72% being singletons. Sequences were obtained from PBMCs. The receptors derive from a woman aged 35 to 49 in good health. Some clones in this sample may be carry-over from other donors' samples.

As concerns this clone: It differs at one base from a far larger clone, so likely a read error. The chain combines TRBV29-1 with TRBJ1-1; the match to TRBD1 covers 7 bases. J lost 3 bases, V lost 7 bases, and 8 bases had no gene match. The CDR3 sequence is 13 residues long. Germline CDR1 is SQVTM and CDR2 is ANQGSEA. The chain's CDR3 is CSGGQRRDTEAFF. CDR3 coding DNA: TGCAGCGGGGGACAGAGGAGGGACACTGAAGCTTTCTTT. Together with reference TRBV29-1 and TRBJ1-1, the CDR3 gives the full variable domain: SAVISQKPSRDICQRGTSLTIQCQVDSQVTMMFWYRQQPGQSLTLIATANQGSEATYESGFVIDKFPISRPNLTFSTLTVSNMSPEDSSIYLCSGGQRRDTEAFFGQGTRLTVV.

The V and J genes are TRBV6-1 and TRBJ1-4; 8 nucleotides match TRBD1. CDR3 length: 14 amino acids. V gave up 4 bases and J gave up 6 bases; unmatched junction bases: 4. Germline CDR1 is MNHNS and CDR2 is SASEGT. Here the CDR3 DNA reads TGTGCCAGCAGTGTCAGGGGGCGCGATGAAAAACTGTTTTTT. Residues: CASSVRGRDEKLFF.

The chain links TRBV5-1 to TRBJ1-4; D gene uncertain. CDR3 length equals 14 residues. V was pared by 0 bases and J by 5 bases, with 8 bases between. CDR1 SGHRS and CDR2 YFSETQ come from the germline V gene. The CDR3 sequence: CASSLAGNNEKLFF. The CDR3 DNA sequence: TGCGCCAGCAGCTTGGCCGGCAACAATGAAAAACTGTTTTTT.

The CDR3 DNA follows: TGCGCCAGCAGCCCGGGACCCCTCTCCTACGAGCAGTACTTC. Amino acids: CASSPGPLSYEQYF. The chain links TRBV5-1 to TRBJ2-7; perhaps D is TRBD1 or TRBD2 (5 bases each). V was shortened by 4 bases and J by 0 bases, with 11 bases between the two germline ends. The CDR3 loop spans 14 amino acids. Looked up from germline, CDR1 is SGHRS and CDR2 is YFSETQ.

The chain uses TRBV7-2 and TRBJ1-1; D may be TRBD1 (5 bases). This CDR3 spans 14 amino acids. Germline CDR1 SGHTA, CDR2 FQGNSA. V lost 6 bases and J lost 2, with 13 bases in between. CDR3 amino acids: CASSPGRFNTEAFF. The CDR3 bases are TGTGCCAGCAGTCCGGGACGGTTCAACACTGAAGCTTTCTTT. Combining the CDR3 with reference TRBV7-2 and TRBJ1-1 gives the whole variable domain GAGVSQSPSNKVTEKGKDVELRCDPISGHTALYWYRQSLGQGLEFLIYFQGNSAPDKSGLPSDRFSAERTGGSVSTLTIQRTQQEDSAVYLCASSPGRFNTEAFFGQGTRLTVV.

The chain couples TRBV10-3 to TRBJ2-3, with TRBD2 matching 9 bases. There are 13 residues in the CDR3. Germline lookup yields CDR1 ENHRY and CDR2 SYGVKD. V was clipped by 8 bases and J by 5 bases; unmatched bases: 5. The CDR3 sequence: CAIDSGRGDTQYF. The CDR3 DNA is TGTGCCATCGATAGCGGGAGAGGAGATACGCAGTATTTT.

J is TRBJ2-2 and V is TRBV6-1; D remains ambiguous. This CDR3 comprises 14 residues. V was clipped by 6 bases and J by 1 base, with 9 bases between them. Germline CDR1 MNHNS, CDR2 SASEGT. The CDR3 DNA follows: TGTGCCAGCAGCTGGGAAAGGAACACCGGGGAGCTGTTTTTT. Translated, it gives CASSWERNTGELFF.

The chain joins TRBV7-8 to TRBJ2-1; D unresolved. In germline, CDR1 is SGHVS, CDR2 FQNEAQ. The CDR3 loop spans 11 amino acids. The V gene lost 2 bases and the J gene lost 8 bases, with 4 bases spanning the gap. CDR3 protein: CASSLFDEQFF. The CDR3 region has the DNA TGTGCCAGCAGCTTATTCGATGAGCAGTTCTTC.

This clone was found once. The chain links TRBV28 to TRBJ2-6; D ambiguous. With 1 base removed from V and 0 bases from J, the gap between germline ends came to 1 base. The CDR3 is 14 amino acids. Germline V gene data show CDR1 as MDHEN and CDR2 as SYDVKM. CDR3 amino acids: CASSLYSGANVLTF. Written as DNA, the CDR3 is TGTGCCAGCAGTTTATACTCTGGGGCCAACGTCCTGACTTTC.

V and J are TRBV27 and TRBJ1-2, with 8 bases identical to TRBD1. The length of the CDR3 is 13 residues. The germline CDR1 and CDR2 sequences are MNHEY and SMNVEV (reference sequence). Trimming cost V 6 bases and J 4 bases; bases outside gene matches: 4. In DNA form, the CDR3 reads TGTGCCAGCAGGGCAGGGGGCATCTATGGCTACACCTTC. Protein sequence: CASRAGGIYGYTF.

This chain uses TRBV7-9 with TRBJ1-6; no clear D. The CDR3 contains 13 residues. Trimming took off 1 base at V and 12 bases at J, with 10 bases between the two ends. The V gene's germline CDR1 is SEHNR and CDR2 FQNEAQ (reference sequence). The CDR3 loop is CASSLDRVRPLHF. Here the CDR3 DNA reads TGTGCCAGCAGCTTAGATCGTGTGAGACCCCTCCACTTT.

The chain uses TRBV7-8 and TRBJ1-5; D is unresolved. V was clipped by 3 bases and J by 4 bases, with 7 bases between them. This CDR3 contains 13 residues. Germline V gene sequence: CDR1 SGHVS, CDR2 FQNEAQ. CDR3 coding DNA: TGTGCCAGCAGCTTCGGGCGGAATCAGCCCCAGCATTTT. Translated, it gives CASSFGRNQPQHF.

This chain links TRBV7-9 with TRBJ2-1; 7 bases are shared with TRBD2. The junction had 16 bases not matched to a gene; V was cut back by 5 bases and J by 3 bases. Germline CDR1 SEHNR, CDR2 FQNEAQ (reference sequence). The CDR3 covers 18 residues. The CDR3 spells CASSPRGGSGTGYNEQFF. The CDR3 bases are TGTGCCAGCAGCCCCCGGGGCGGGAGCGGTACGGGCTACAATGAGCAGTTCTTC.